One sample yielded the 9 T cell receptor beta chains listed below, sequenced in a study of blood T cell repertoires in COVID-19 (dated by TCRdb to the early 2020s). Libraries were built with the immunoSEQ multiplex PCR assay. Drawn from immuneACCESS, this table holds only the in-frame rearrangements with V and J called that TCRdb kept. Clones are partly lost; checked studies trace under half to an unresolved V gene and leave the rest unexplained. In all, the sample holds over 35,000 clones, and roughly 73% of those were seen once. 30% to 35% of the sample comes from the top ten. The sequenced material came from peripheral blood. The receptors shown here come from a man aged 55 to 70 with acute or convalescent COVID-19.

The chain has TRBV7-8 and TRBJ2-7; no reliable D call. V was pared by 1 base and J by 7 bases, with 11 bases between. This CDR3 comprises 13 residues. Germline V lookup: CDR1 SGHVS, CDR2 FQNEAQ. The CDR3 DNA follows: TGTGCCAGCAGCTTAGTTACCTCTAGGGAGCAGTACTTC. Amino acids: CASSLVTSREQYF.

The CDR3 DNA follows: TGTGCCCGGGACACCCGTGGCTATGGCTACACCTTC. Protein: CARDTRGYGYTF. This chain uses TRBV30 with TRBJ1-2, with D possibly matching TRBD1 (6 bases). CDR3 size: 12 residues. The germline V and J ends were trimmed by 8 bases and 4 bases, with 14 bases remaining between them. Germline V lookup: CDR1 GTSNPN, CDR2 SVGIG (reference sequence).

The chain links TRBV15 to TRBJ2-2; D not certain. Germline CDR1 LNHNV, CDR2 YYDKDF (reference sequence). The CDR3 is 16 residues long. V was cut by 0 bases and J by 4 bases, with 12 bases left in between. CDR3 amino acids: CATSREVQPGTGELFF. The CDR3 nucleotides read TGTGCCACCAGCAGAGAGGTACAGCCTGGCACCGGGGAGCTGTTTTTT.

The chain joins TRBV21-1 to TRBJ1-2; the table's D gene call, TRBD1, was not cross checked with the DNA. TRBV21-1 is annotated as a pseudogene. The CDR3 length is 13 residues. CDR3 loop: CASSRGQGYGYTF. CDR3 nucleotides: TGTGCCAGCAGCAGGGGGCAGGGCTATGGCTACACCTTC.

This sequence joins TRBV10-3 and TRBJ2-7, with D possibly being TRBD2 (5 bases). Germline assignment: CDR1 ENHRY and CDR2 SYGVKD. The length of the CDR3 is 16 residues. V lost 5 bases, J lost 2 bases, and 19 bases lay in between. This chain's CDR3 is CAISPLGVTGPYEQYF. CDR3 bases: TGTGCCATCAGTCCCCTGGGAGTAACCGGTCCCTACGAGCAGTACTTC.

This chain uses TRBV18 with TRBJ2-7; 7 bases line up with TRBD2. In germline, CDR1 is KGHSH, CDR2 LQKENI. The J segment lost 2 bases and the V segment lost 6 bases, leaving 10 bases of the junction unmatched. This CDR3 spans 15 amino acids. Here the CDR3 DNA reads TGTGCCAGCTCCCTCGGGGGGTTACCAGCCTACGAGCAGTACTTC. Translated: CASSLGGLPAYEQYF.

The chain employs TRBV5-4 and TRBJ2-3; perhaps TRBD1 as D (6 bases). The ends were cut back, 0 bases at V and 0 bases at J, with 14 bases in the middle. Germline values: CDR1 SGHNT, CDR2 YYREEE (reference sequence). The CDR3 loop spans 17 amino acids. The CDR3 protein is CASSLEAARGSTDTQYF. The CDR3, as DNA: TGTGCCAGCAGCTTGGAGGCAGCGAGGGGGAGCACAGATACGCAGTATTTT. Supplemented by reference TRBV5-4 and TRBJ2-3, the full variable domain reads ETGVTQSPTHLIKTRGQQVTLRCSSQSGHNTVSWYQQALGQGPQFIFQYYREEENGRGNFPPRFSGLQFPNYSSELNVNALELDDSALYLCASSLEAARGSTDTQYFGPGTRLTVL.

CDR3: CASSVVPSTGYNEQFF. CDR3 nucleotides: TGTGCCAGCAGCGTAGTCCCATCAACGGGATACAATGAGCAGTTCTTC. The V call is TRBV9, the J call TRBJ2-1; possibly TRBD2 for D (5 bases). The CDR3 has 16 amino acids. The germline CDR1 and CDR2 sequences are SGDLS and YYNGEE. V was cut by 0 bases and J by 4 bases, with 14 bases left in between.

This sequence joins TRBV5-1 and TRBJ2-1; 9 bases are shared with TRBD2. The CDR3 has 16 residues. CDR1 is SGHRS and CDR2 is YFSETQ in the germline V gene. With V trimmed by 0 bases and J by 4 bases, 5 bases remained unmatched. The CDR3 region is CASSLGSGSWYNEQFF. The CDR3 bases are TGCGCCAGCAGCTTGGGTAGCGGGAGTTGGTACAATGAGCAGTTCTTC.